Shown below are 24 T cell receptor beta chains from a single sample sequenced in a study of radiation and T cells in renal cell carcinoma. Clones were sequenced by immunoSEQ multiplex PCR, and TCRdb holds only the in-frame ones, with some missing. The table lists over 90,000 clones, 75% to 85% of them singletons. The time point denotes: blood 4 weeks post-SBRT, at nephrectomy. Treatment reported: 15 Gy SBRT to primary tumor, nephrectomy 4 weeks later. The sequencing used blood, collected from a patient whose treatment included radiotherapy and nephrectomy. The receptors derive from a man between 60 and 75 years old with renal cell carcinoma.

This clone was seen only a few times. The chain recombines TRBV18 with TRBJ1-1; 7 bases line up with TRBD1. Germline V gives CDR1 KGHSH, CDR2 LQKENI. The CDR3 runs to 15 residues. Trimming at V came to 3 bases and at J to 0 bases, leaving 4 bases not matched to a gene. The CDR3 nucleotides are TGTGCCAGCTCACCCCGGACAGGTTTGAACACTGAAGCTTTCTTT. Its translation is CASSPRTGLNTEAFF.

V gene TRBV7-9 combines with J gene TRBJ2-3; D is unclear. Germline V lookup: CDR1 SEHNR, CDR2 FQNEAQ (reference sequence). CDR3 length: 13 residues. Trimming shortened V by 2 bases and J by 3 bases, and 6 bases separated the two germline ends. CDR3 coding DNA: TGTGCCAGCAGCTTACCAGCAACAGATACGCAGTATTTT. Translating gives CASSLPATDTQYF. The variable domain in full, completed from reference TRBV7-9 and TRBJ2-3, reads DTGVSQNPRHKITKRGQNVTFRCDPISEHNRLYWYRQTLGQGPEFLTYFQNEAQLEKSRLLSDRFSAERPKGSFSTLEIQRTEQGDSAMYLCASSLPATDTQYFGPGTRLTVL.

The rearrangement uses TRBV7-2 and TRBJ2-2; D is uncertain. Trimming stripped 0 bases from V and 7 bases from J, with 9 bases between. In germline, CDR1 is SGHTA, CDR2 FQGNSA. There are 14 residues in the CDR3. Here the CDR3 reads CASSLAGSGGELFF. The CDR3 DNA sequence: TGTGCCAGCAGCTTAGCGGGTTCAGGCGGGGAGCTGTTTTTT.

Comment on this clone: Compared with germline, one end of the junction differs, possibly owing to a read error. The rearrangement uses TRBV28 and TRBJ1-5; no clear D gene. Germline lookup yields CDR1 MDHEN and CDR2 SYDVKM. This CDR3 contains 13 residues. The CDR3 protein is CASSFYGNQPQHF. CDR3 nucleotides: TGTGCCAGCAGTTTTTATGGCAACCAGCCCCAGCATTTT.

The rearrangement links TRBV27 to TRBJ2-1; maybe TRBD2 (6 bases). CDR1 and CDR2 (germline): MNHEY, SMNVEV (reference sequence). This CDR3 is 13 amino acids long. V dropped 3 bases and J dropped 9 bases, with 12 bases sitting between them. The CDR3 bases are TGTGCCAGCAGTTTGAGAGAGGGACTTGAGCAGTTCTTC. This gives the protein CASSLREGLEQFF.

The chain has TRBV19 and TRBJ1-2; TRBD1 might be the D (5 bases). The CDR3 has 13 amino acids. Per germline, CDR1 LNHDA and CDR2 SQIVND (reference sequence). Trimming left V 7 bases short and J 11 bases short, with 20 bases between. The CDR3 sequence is CASTPGTVNRYTF. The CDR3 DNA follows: TGTGCCAGTACCCCGGGGACGGTGAATCGGTACACCTTC. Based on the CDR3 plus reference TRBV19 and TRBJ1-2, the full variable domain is DGGITQSPKYLFRKEGQNVTLSCEQNLNHDAMYWYRQDPGQGLRLIYYSQIVNDFQKGDIAEGYSVSREKKESFPLTVTSAQKNPTAFYLCASTPGTVNRYTFGSGTRLTVV.

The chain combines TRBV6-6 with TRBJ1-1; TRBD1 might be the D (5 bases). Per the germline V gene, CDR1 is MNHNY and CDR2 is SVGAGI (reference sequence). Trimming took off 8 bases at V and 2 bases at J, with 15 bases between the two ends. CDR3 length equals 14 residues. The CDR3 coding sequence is TGTGCCAGCCGGGAGGGACTACAAAACACTGAAGCTTTCTTT. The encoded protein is CASREGLQNTEAFF.

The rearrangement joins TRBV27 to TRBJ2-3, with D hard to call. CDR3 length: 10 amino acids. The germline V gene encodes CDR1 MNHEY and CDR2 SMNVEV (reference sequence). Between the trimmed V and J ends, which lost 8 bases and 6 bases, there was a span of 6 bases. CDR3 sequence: CASGRDTQYF. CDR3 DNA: TGTGCCAGCGGGCGGGATACGCAGTATTTT.

Here the CDR3 DNA reads TGTGCCATCAGTGAGTCAGAACGGGGTTCGAACACTGAAGCTTTCTTT. Translated: CAISESERGSNTEAFF. This sequence joins TRBV10-3 and TRBJ1-1; D uncertain. This CDR3 spans 16 amino acids. Germline CDR1 and CDR2: ENHRY and SYGVKD. The ends were cut back, 0 bases at V and 1 base at J, with 12 bases in the middle.

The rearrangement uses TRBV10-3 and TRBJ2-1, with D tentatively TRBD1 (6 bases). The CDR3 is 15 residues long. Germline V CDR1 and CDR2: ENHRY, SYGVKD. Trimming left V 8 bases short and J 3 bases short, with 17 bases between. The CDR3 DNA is TGTGCCATCTCTTCAGCCCAGGGGAACTACAATGAGCAGTTCTTC. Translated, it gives CAISSAQGNYNEQFF.

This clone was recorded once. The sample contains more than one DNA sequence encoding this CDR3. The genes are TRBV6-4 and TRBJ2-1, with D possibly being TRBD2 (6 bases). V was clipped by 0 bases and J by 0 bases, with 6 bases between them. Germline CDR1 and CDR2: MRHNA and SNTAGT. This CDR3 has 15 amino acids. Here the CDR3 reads CASSDSSGSYNEQFF. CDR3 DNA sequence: TGTGCCAGCAGTGACTCTAGCGGCTCCTACAATGAGCAGTTCTTC.

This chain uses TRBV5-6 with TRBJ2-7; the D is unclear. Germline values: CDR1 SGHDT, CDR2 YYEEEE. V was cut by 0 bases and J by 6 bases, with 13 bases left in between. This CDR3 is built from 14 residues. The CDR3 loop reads CASSLGLPPIEQYF. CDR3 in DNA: TGTGCCAGCAGCTTGGGACTTCCCCCGATCGAGCAGTACTTC.

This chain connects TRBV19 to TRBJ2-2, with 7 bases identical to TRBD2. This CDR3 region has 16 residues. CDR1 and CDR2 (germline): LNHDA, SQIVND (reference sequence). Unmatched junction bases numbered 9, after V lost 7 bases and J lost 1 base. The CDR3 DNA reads TGTGCCAGTACCGGGGGAGCGGGATTGAACACCGGGGAGCTGTTTTTT. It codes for CASTGGAGLNTGELFF.

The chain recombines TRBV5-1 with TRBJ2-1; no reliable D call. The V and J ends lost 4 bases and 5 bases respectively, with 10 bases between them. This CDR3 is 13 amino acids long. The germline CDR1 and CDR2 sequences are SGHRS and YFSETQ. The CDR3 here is CASSAGPNNEQFF. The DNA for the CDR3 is TGCGCCAGCAGCGCAGGCCCAAACAATGAGCAGTTCTTC.

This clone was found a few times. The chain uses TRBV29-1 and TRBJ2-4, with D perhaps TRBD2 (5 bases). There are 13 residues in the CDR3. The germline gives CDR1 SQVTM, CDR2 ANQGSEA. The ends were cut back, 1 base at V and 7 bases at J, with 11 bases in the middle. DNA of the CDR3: TGCAGCGTTGAAGTTATATGGGAGAACATTCAGTACTTC. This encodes CSVEVIWENIQYF.

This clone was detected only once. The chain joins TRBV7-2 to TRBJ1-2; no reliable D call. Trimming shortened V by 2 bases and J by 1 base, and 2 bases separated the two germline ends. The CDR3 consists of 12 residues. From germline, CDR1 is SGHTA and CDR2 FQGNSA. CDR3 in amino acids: CASSLHNYGYTF. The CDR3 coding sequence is TGTGCCAGCAGCTTACATAACTATGGCTACACCTTC.

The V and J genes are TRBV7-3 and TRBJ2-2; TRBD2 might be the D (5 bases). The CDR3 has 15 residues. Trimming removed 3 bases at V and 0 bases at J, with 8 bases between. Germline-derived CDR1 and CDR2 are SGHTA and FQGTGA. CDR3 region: CASSLGRTNTGELFF. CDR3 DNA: TGTGCCAGCAGCTTGGGGAGAACGAACACCGGGGAGCTGTTTTTT. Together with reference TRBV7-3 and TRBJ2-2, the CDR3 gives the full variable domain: GAGVSQTPSNKVTEKGKYVELRCDPISGHTALYWYRQSLGQGPEFLIYFQGTGAADDSGLPNDRFFAVRPEGSVSTLKIQRTERGDSAVYLCASSLGRTNTGELFFGEGSRLTVL.

Here the CDR3 DNA reads TGTGCCAGCGGCTTCTCACTCCAAGAGACCCAGTACTTC. Translating gives CASGFSLQETQYF. The V and J genes are TRBV27 and TRBJ2-5; no reliable D call. The germline V gene encodes CDR1 MNHEY and CDR2 SMNVEV (reference sequence). V was trimmed by 8 bases and J by 1 base, leaving 11 bases between them. This CDR3 is 13 amino acids long.

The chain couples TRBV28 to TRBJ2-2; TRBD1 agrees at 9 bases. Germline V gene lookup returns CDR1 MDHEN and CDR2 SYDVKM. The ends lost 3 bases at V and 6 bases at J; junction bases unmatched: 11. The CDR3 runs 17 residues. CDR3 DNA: TGTGCCAGCAGTTTCCGCCCCGGGACAGGGACCCCCGGGGAGCTGTTTTTT. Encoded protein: CASSFRPGTGTPGELFF.

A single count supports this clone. In DNA form, the CDR3 reads TGTGCCAGCAGCCGGCAAGGAGAAAATTCACCCCTCCACTTT. Translation: CASSRQGENSPLHF. The V call is TRBV5-4, the J call TRBJ1-6; no firm D call. Deletions cut 4 bases from V and 7 bases from J, with 12 bases between. This CDR3 has 14 residues. The germline gives CDR1 SGHNT, CDR2 YYREEE (reference sequence).

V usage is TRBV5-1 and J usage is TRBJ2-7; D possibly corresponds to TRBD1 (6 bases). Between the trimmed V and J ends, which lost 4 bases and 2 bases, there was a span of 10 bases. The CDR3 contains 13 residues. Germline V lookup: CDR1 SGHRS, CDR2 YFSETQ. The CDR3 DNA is TGCGCCAGCAGCCTGGGGGCGGCCTACGAGCAGTACTTC. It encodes CASSLGAAYEQYF.

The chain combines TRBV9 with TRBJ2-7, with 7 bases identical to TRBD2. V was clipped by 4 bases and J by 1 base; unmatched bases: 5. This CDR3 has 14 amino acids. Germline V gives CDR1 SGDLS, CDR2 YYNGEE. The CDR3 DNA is TGTGCCAGCAGCCCAACCGGGAGGTCCTACGAGCAGTACTTC. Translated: CASSPTGRSYEQYF.

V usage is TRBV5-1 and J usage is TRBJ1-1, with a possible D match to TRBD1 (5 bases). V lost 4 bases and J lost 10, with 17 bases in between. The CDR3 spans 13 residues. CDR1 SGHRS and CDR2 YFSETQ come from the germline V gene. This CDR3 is CASSTEGLPLAFF. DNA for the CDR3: TGCGCCAGCAGCACGGAGGGGCTCCCTCTAGCTTTCTTT.

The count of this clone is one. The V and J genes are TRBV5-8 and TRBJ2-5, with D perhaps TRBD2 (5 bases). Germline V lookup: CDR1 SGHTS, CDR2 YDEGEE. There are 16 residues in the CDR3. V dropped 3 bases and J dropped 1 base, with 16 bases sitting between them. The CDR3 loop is CASSWDLPEGQETQYF. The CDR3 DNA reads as TGTGCCAGCAGCTGGGATCTACCTGAGGGCCAAGAGACCCAGTACTTC.